This T cell receptor beta chain derives from a study of beta chain features in type 1 diabetes listed by TCRdb under 2018. About the full investigation: Mean age, gender distribution, total cell number and subset yield were not different between patients and healthy donors. A total of approximately 100 million sorted cells were examined across all samples, and the number of cells per subset was strongly correlated with RNA yield. In the study, recently diagnosed type 1 diabetes patients and matched healthy donors were compared on the TCRB repertoires of their sorted circulating CD4+ T cell subsets. Naive and central memory subsets were obtained from all 28 donors, but regulatory and stem cell-like memory subsets were isolated from only 8 patients and roughly 8 healthy donors.

The entire isolated RNA was reverse transcribed using the High Capacity cDNA Reverse Transcription Kit, and thus expressed TCRB transcripts were sequenced. Naive, central memory and regulatory T cell samples underwent deep immunoSEQ sequencing, averaging about 3.5 million total reads per sample. Sorted cells were lysed in RLT buffer, and RNA was extracted using DNase-treated RNeasy Micro or Mini kits according to cell number. Each cell subset was processed separately to prevent cross-contamination, with patient and healthy donor samples processed together. The immunoSEQ multiplex PCR was used to amplify TCRB sequences from cDNA, yielding 87-bp fragments that span the CDR3 region. Amplicons were sequenced on the Illumina HiSeq platform. The authors' analysis ran thus. Synthetic template baselines were used to correct PCR bias computationally, reads within Hamming distance 2 were collapsed together, and singletons that could not be merged were discarded. Reads were aligned against IMGT to assign V, D and J genes, CDR3 length and insertions or deletions at six rearrangement sites. Within each subset, clonotype counts were normalized to sorted cell number, and only after that were true diversity and Gini coefficients computed with the tcR R package. The overlap coefficient, calculated on TCRB nucleotide sequences, was used to measure repertoire sharing. Out-of-frame TCRB sequences from naive cells were analyzed as a proxy for the pre-selection repertoire. As stored in TCRdb, this immuneACCESS dataset retains in-frame rearrangements with V and J assigned. A fraction of the clones does not appear; measured against another copy, unresolved V genes explain less than half of the discrepancy, and the remainder lacks a known reason. Clone size and the V and J calls come from that table; the DNA yielded D and trimming. The sample yields under 400,000 clones; roughly 12% were counted once. Of the sample, more than 0.015% falls within the top ten clones.

Summary of the overall study and its limitations: At VDJ recombination sites, patients with type 1 diabetes made fewer insertions and deleted more nucleotides, a pattern implying thymic rearrangement abnormalities. Shorter templates might have been favored by PCR, but patient and control samples were amplified and corrected together, so both groups would have been affected equally by any skew. Type 1 diabetes patients showed a moderate but significant shortening of TCRB CDR3 length in all four CD4+ subsets. Naive, central memory and regulatory TCRB repertoires appeared more similar among patients than among healthy donors. Because cDNA rather than genomic DNA was sequenced, highly expressing activated cells could have been over-represented, although no difference in activation and CD3 levels was found between groups. HLA sub-analyses involved small numbers of individuals, so any influence of HLA type on TCRB rearrangement remained unresolved.

Per the germline V gene (reference sequence), GTSNPN is the CDR1 and SVGIG is the CDR2. The CDR3 covers 16 residues, taking in both the cysteine and the phenylalanine. Here the CDR3 DNA is all that survives: 48 bases in frame from base 1. Deletion took 2 bases off V and 2 bases off J, with a span of 16 bases between the germline ends. Regarding this clone: Its antigen is currently not known. Qualities for individual bases were not recorded, and no much larger clone is one base off.

From each donor, a single peripheral blood sample of 100 to 150 mL on average was drawn into heparinised tubes. Using a panel that included CD45RO, CCR7, CD25, CD127, CD95 and CD27, naive, central memory, regulatory and stem cell-like memory CD4+ T cells were sorted on a BD FACSAria II. Every sorted population had a purity above 98%. PBMCs were isolated immediately by Lymphoprep density gradient centrifugation and stained directly without culture. Samples were stained and sorted in pairs, with one healthy donor and one patient per experiment, so that batch effects were minimized. This sequence originates from a man aged 18 to 30 in good health. Sequenced material: naive CD4+ T cells from blood. The cell subset or site label, as the study defines it: true naive CD4+ T cells. Rearrangement joined TRBV30 to TRBJ1-5, with TRBD1 tentatively as D gene (5 bases match). The CDR3 protein: CAWSLAEGSRNQPQHF. The nucleotide sequence is TGTGCCTGGAGTCTCGCGGAGGGGTCCCGCAATCAGCCCCAGCATTTT.